This T cell receptor beta chain was retrieved from a study of shared clonotypes between healthy human individuals (dated by TCRdb to 2019 to 2021). Concerning the study at large: The cohort comprised a couple of women and three men aged 18 to 49 years. For each donor, three plates each were used for CD4 naive and CD4 memory, two plates were used for CD8 naive, and one plate was used for CD8 memory. Blood TCR repertoires of five healthy adults were deeply sequenced to estimate repertoire size and the extent of clonotype sharing between individuals. To increase sequencing depth and limit assay-specific biases, TCR repertoire library preparation and sequencing were carried out by different laboratories using diverse techniques. Leukapheresis yielded between about 0.9 and 9.5 billion PBMCs per donor. The full study reports these points: Even with the large sequencing depth, rarefaction of the sorted-subset datasets indicated that sequencing was incomplete. The genetic and exposure-history diversity represented was limited by the small number of donors. Pairwise subsampling led to the expectation that sequencing depth would affect the degree of clonotype sharing among donors. Sampling was restricted to blood, and TCR repertoires in tissues likely differ from the TCR repertoires found in blood. Higher generation probabilities were observed for clonotypes shared by all four sorted-subset donors than for non-shared clonotypes. Naive subsets generally had larger estimated clonotype richness than memory subsets did. Sharing across several donors was observed for roughly 5% of naive CD4, less than 4% of naive CD8, over 2% of memory CD4, and around 0.44% of memory CD8 clonotypes.

Healthy HIV-negative adults with no recently reported acute infections or vaccinations were included as donors. Only Caucasian adults living in Nashville, Tennessee, USA were represented among the donors. CD4+ T cells were enriched through magnetic negative selection, after which naive cells were positively selected on CD45RA and the remaining negative fraction served as the memory subset. Blood was obtained by leukapheresis, after which PBMCs were separated by Ficoll-Histopaque density gradient centrifugation and cryopreserved in liquid nitrogen vapor phase. Purity and quantity of every magnetically sorted T cell population were checked by analytical flow cytometry. Genomic DNA was isolated from every sorted fraction and measured by UV absorbance on a Nanodrop 2000c. Using the deep immunoSEQ assay, TCR CDR3 regions were amplified from genomic DNA by multiplex PCR. Extracted genomic DNA from each cell subset was distributed evenly across all wells of several immunoSEQ 96-well plates, and each plate was treated as a replicate. Each replicate PCR for sorted subsets received roughly 200 ng genomic DNA, equal to about 29,000 T cell genomes. Purified libraries were quantified with a Qubit 3.0 fluorometer, sized on a Bioanalyzer 2100, and re-quantified with the KAPA Library Quantification kit. A separate single-read 150-cycle Illumina NextSeq 550 flow cell was used to sequence each immunoSEQ 96-well plate. The paper's data handling went like this. The immunoSEQ output contained only junctional sequences without quality scores, so filtering could not match that applied to full-length reads. Sequences were annotated with PyIR, a Python wrapper for IgBLAST v1.9, and V/J genes and CDR3 were assigned using IMGT germline references. Reads were filtered out if the reads had weak V/J assignments (E-value above 1e-6), no CDR3, stop codons, out-of-frame junctions, or ambiguous translated residues. V3J clonotypes were defined as sequences sharing the same inferred V gene, J gene, and CDR3 amino acid sequence. To compute the percentage overlap between repertoires, the number of shared unique clonotypes was divided by the size of the smaller repertoire. RTK rarefaction, the Chao1 estimator, and Recon v2.1 estimates of unobserved clonotypes were used to assess repertoire richness. For all TCRbeta clonotypes obtained by the gDNA method from a few donors, generation probabilities were computed with OLGA. Imported from immuneACCESS, the table was reduced by TCRdb to in-frame sequences with V and J called. These copies leave out some clones; in studies compared against another copy, an unresolved V gene accounts for under half, and the cause of the remainder is not known. V and J calls and clone size are as listed in that table; D and trimming were resolved from the DNA. The sample data list over a million clones, and over 95% of these were observed just once. The top ten constitute about 1% of the sample.

From the cysteine up to the phenylalanine, the CDR3 has a length of 16 residues. Of the read, only the CDR3 DNA is kept; its 48 bases are in frame from base 1. Trimming removed 6 bases from V and 8 bases from J; the gene matches leave 9 bases unexplained. In the germline V gene, CDR1 corresponds to MDHEN and CDR2 to SYDVKM. This clone was recorded once. It lacks a known antigen. The input lacks base qualities; no much larger clone sits a single base away. The sample comprised naive CD4+ T cells sorted from blood. The cell subset or site label corresponds to: CD45RA+ positively selected. This TCR derives from a man aged 25-45 years in good health. The sequence joins TRBV28 to TRBJ2-1, with 14 junctional bases fitting TRBD2. The sequenced DNA is TGTGCCAGCAGAGCTGGACTAGCGGGAGGTGTGGATGAGCAGTTCTTC. It translates to CASRAGLAGGVDEQFF.